The clone carrying this T cell receptor beta chain has more than one count but fewer than ten. V was pared by 0 bases and J by 2 bases, with 9 bases between. The CDR3 loop spans 16 amino acids. Germline CDR1 and CDR2: KGHDR and SFDVKD. Each CDR3 protein gets one entry after TCRdb re-called the 5' RACE reads with MiXCR. The table includes around 350,000 distinct CDR3 sequences, 11% detected once. These data belong to a study of T cells after yellow fever vaccination. The V gene is TRBV24-1, the J gene TRBJ2-2; tentatively, D is TRBD1 (5 bases). This TCR was sampled from a man aged 18 to 30 who received the YFV17D yellow fever vaccine. Sequencing used PBMCs, obtained on the day of the first yellow fever vaccination. DNA of the CDR3: TGTGCCACCAGTGATTTGCTAGGGGAAAACACCGGGGAGCTGTTTTTT. Its translation: CATSDLLGENTGELFF.